The 25 T cell receptor beta chains in this list originate from one sample, sequenced in a study of response to subunit inactivated influenza vaccine (dated by TCRdb to the late 2010s). Libraries came from RT-PCR. Instrument used: Illumina HiSeq 2500. TCRdb itself trimmed the public reads at Q25 with fastp, ran MiXCR and retained productive beta chains. Rows with one shared CDR3 protein collapse into an entry with the most common genes and DNA. For this sample the table gives 400,000 to 650,000 distinct CDR3 sequences, of which approximately 7.2% were detected only once. The ten largest account for around 13% of the sample. This material consisted of PBMCs from blood, taken about 24 months after vaccination. The receptor source for this set is a man aged 50 to 69 who received an inactivated influenza vaccine. Donor details come from another sample of the same person, matched by shared clones.

This clonotype appeared a few times. V and J are TRBV5-1 and TRBJ1-5; D not certain. V was trimmed by 0 bases and J by 0 bases, leaving 7 bases between them. The CDR3 totals 15 residues. Germline CDR1 SGHRS, CDR2 YFSETQ. CDR3 region: CASSLDPVSNQPQHF. The DNA of the CDR3 is TGCGCCAGCAGCTTGGATCCGGTTAGCAATCAGCCCCAGCATTTT.

This clonotype was seen only a few times. The rearrangement links TRBV3-1 to TRBJ1-1; the D is unclear. The V and J ends lost 4 bases and 1 base respectively, with 16 bases between them. The CDR3 length is 16 residues. The germline V gene has CDR1 LGHDT and CDR2 YNNKEL (reference sequence). CDR3 protein: CASSPHPLTENTEAFF. CDR3 coding DNA: TGTGCCAGCAGCCCACATCCCTTAACAGAGAACACTGAAGCTTTCTTT. Full variable domain (remainder filled in from reference TRBV3-1 and TRBJ1-1): DTAVSQTPKYLVTQMGNDKSIKCEQNLGHDTMYWYKQDSKKFLKIMFSYNNKELIINETVPNRFSPKSPDKAHLNLHINSLELGDSAVYFCASSPHPLTENTEAFFGQGTRLTVV.

This clonotype appeared a few times. This rearrangement joins TRBV5-8 to TRBJ2-7; 12 nucleotides align to TRBD2. This CDR3 spans 16 amino acids. Unmatched junction bases numbered 9, after V lost 4 bases and J lost 4 bases. Germline V gene lookup returns CDR1 SGHTS and CDR2 YDEGEE. The DNA for the CDR3 is TGTGCCAGCAGCCGTAGTAGGGGACTAGCGGGTTACGAGCAGTACTTC. Its protein is CASSRSRGLAGYEQYF.

This clonotype was detected only a few times. The rearrangement links TRBV6-2 or TRBV6-3 to TRBJ2-7; 16 bases align to TRBD2. V was clipped by 0 bases and J by 7 bases; unmatched bases: 0. CDR3 size: 15 residues. Looked up from germline, CDR1 is MNHEY and CDR2 is SVGEGT. The CDR3 here is CASSYSGLAGGEQYF. The CDR3 region has the DNA TGTGCCAGCAGTTACTCGGGACTAGCGGGAGGGGAGCAGTACTTC.

This clonotype was counted ten times or more. The genes are TRBV27 and TRBJ1-2; D uncertain. The germline gives CDR1 MNHEY, CDR2 SMNVEV (reference sequence). V was cut by 5 bases and J by 7 bases, with 14 bases left in between. The CDR3 loop spans 13 amino acids. The CDR3 DNA reads as TGTGCCAGCAGTCTGCGTTGGAGGGCTGGCTACACCTTC. Translated: CASSLRWRAGYTF.

The genes are TRBV29-1 and TRBJ2-1; D remains unclear. The CDR3 length is 12 residues. V gave up 4 bases and J gave up 5 bases, with 9 bases separating them. The germline gives CDR1 SQVTM, CDR2 ANQGSEA. In DNA form, the CDR3 reads TGCAGCGTTGTAGGTGGAAACAATGAGCAGTTCTTC. Protein product: CSVVGGNNEQFF.

This clonotype came up a few times. This chain links TRBV20-1 with TRBJ2-1; D is ambiguous. Trimming left V 4 bases short and J 5 bases short, with 9 bases between. CDR1 DFQATT and CDR2 SNEGSKA come from the germline V gene (reference sequence). The CDR3 extends over 12 amino acids. The CDR3 is CSANRRDNEQFF. CDR3 DNA: TGCAGTGCTAACCGACGGGACAATGAGCAGTTCTTC.

This clonotype was detected a few times. The gene calls are TRBV7-9 and TRBJ1-6; no definite D call. With 6 bases removed from V and 10 bases from J, the gap between germline ends came to 19 bases. This CDR3 has 15 amino acids. From germline, CDR1 is SEHNR and CDR2 FQNEAQ (reference sequence). CDR3: CASRRSGREGSPLHF. In DNA form, the CDR3 reads TGTGCCAGCAGGCGAAGTGGGAGGGAAGGATCACCCCTCCACTTT.

This clonotype was observed a handful of times. This rearrangement joins TRBV20-1 to TRBJ2-7; 7 positions match TRBD1. This CDR3 region has 13 residues. V lost 2 bases, J lost 2 bases, and 3 bases stayed unmatched. CDR1 is DFQATT, CDR2 SNEGSKA, per germline (reference sequence). This CDR3 reads CSARTTGTYEQYF. The DNA for the CDR3 is TGCAGTGCTAGAACGACAGGGACCTACGAGCAGTACTTC.

CDR3 coding DNA: TGTGCCAGCAGTTTATCAGCTAGCGGAGCATTTAGAGAGCAGTTCTTC. Protein: CASSLSASGAFREQFF. This chain connects TRBV28 to TRBJ2-1; the match to TRBD2 covers 7 bases. Losses at the gene ends were 1 base for V and 10 bases for J; bases not matched to a gene: 13. The germline V gene encodes CDR1 MDHEN and CDR2 SYDVKM. The CDR3 has 16 amino acids.

This clonotype was detected ten times or more. This chain connects TRBV3-1 to TRBJ2-2; TRBD1 matches at 9 bases. In germline, CDR1 is LGHDT, CDR2 YNNKEL (reference sequence). J was trimmed by 5 bases and V by 2 bases; bases with no gene match: 6. This CDR3 region has 16 residues. The DNA for the CDR3 is TGTGCCAGCAGCCAACATCCGGGACAGGGTACCGGGGAGCTGTTTTTT. This encodes CASSQHPGQGTGELFF.

This clonotype occurred many times. This chain links TRBV7-8 with TRBJ2-3; D is uncertain. The CDR3 has 13 residues. V was clipped by 1 base and J by 4 bases, with 6 bases between them. Germline V gives CDR1 SGHVS, CDR2 FQNEAQ. For the CDR3, the DNA is TGTGCCAGCAGCTTAGGTCCCGCAGATACGCAGTATTTT. Amino acids: CASSLGPADTQYF.

This rearrangement joins TRBV7-2 to TRBJ2-7, with 8 bases aligning to TRBD1. CDR1 and CDR2 from the germline V gene are SGHTA and FQGNSA. CDR3 length equals 15 residues. With V trimmed by 1 base and J by 3 bases, 5 bases remained unmatched. The DNA for the CDR3 is TGTGCCAGCAGCTTAGACAGGGGGTATTACTACGAGCAGTACTTC. Protein: CASSLDRGYYYEQYF.

The rearrangement links TRBV18 to TRBJ2-1, with 8 bases that match TRBD2. CDR3 length equals 13 residues. V lost 0 bases to trimming and J lost 12 bases; unmatched junction nucleotides: 4. Per the germline V gene, CDR1 is KGHSH and CDR2 is LQKENI. CDR3 region: CASSPPLAGWQFF. The CDR3 DNA sequence: TGTGCCAGCTCACCACCGCTAGCGGGCTGGCAGTTCTTC. Full variable domain (remainder filled in from reference TRBV18 and TRBJ2-1): NAGVMQNPRHLVRRRGQEARLRCSPMKGHSHVYWYRQLPEEGLKFMVYLQKENIIDESGMPKERFSAEFPKEGPSILRIQQVVRGDSAAYFCASSPPLAGWQFFGPGTRLTVL.

This clonotype was counted at least ten times. The chain links TRBV14 to TRBJ1-6; D may be TRBD1 (6 bases). This CDR3 spans 16 amino acids. Germline V gene lookup returns CDR1 SGHDN and CDR2 FVKESK. Trimming pared 0 bases from V and 8 bases from J, leaving 14 bases between. The CDR3 loop is CASSQDPTGLHSPLHF. In DNA form, the CDR3 reads TGTGCCAGCAGCCAAGATCCAACAGGGTTGCATTCACCCCTCCACTTT. Full variable domain (rest looked up from reference TRBV14 and TRBJ1-6): EAGVTQFPSHSVIEKGQTVTLRCDPISGHDNLYWYRRVMGKEIKFLLHFVKESKQDESGMPNNRFLAERTGGTYSTLKVQPAELEDSGVYFCASSQDPTGLHSPLHFGNGTRLTVT.

The chain uses TRBV7-2 and TRBJ2-2; TRBD2 agrees at 13 bases. The CDR3 is 17 amino acids. With V trimmed by 5 bases and J by 7 bases, 10 bases remained unmatched. CDR1 is SGHTA, CDR2 FQGNSA, per germline. CDR3 sequence (DNA): TGTGCCAGCAGCCGTACTAGCGGGAGGGCCGCGAACGGGGAGCTGTTTTTT. Translated, it gives CASSRTSGRAANGELFF.

This chain uses TRBV12-3 or TRBV12-4 with TRBJ2-2; 7 bases map to TRBD1. The CDR3 contains 17 residues. The J segment lost 7 bases and the V segment lost 1 base, leaving 12 bases of the junction unmatched. The CDR3 coding sequence is TGTGCCAGCAGTTTAGACCCTATGAGGGGGCTTGGCGGGGAGCTGTTTTTT. Translating it yields CASSLDPMRGLGGELFF.

This clonotype was seen only a few times. This chain connects TRBV3-1 to TRBJ1-1, with 7 bases lining up with TRBD1. Germline V gene data show CDR1 as LGHDT and CDR2 as YNNKEL (reference sequence). This CDR3 region has 16 residues. V shed 0 bases, J shed 0 bases, and the junction held 4 bases outside the gene matches. The chain's CDR3 is CASSQDQGGVNTEAFF. The CDR3 nucleotides are TGTGCCAGCAGCCAAGATCAGGGGGGAGTGAACACTGAAGCTTTCTTT. The full variable domain, completed using reference TRBV3-1 and TRBJ1-1, is DTAVSQTPKYLVTQMGNDKSIKCEQNLGHDTMYWYKQDSKKFLKIMFSYNNKELIINETVPNRFSPKSPDKAHLNLHINSLELGDSAVYFCASSQDQGGVNTEAFFGQGTRLTVV.

The sample holds a few counts of this clonotype. The chain joins TRBV4-3 to TRBJ2-3, with 9 bases fitting TRBD2. CDR1 and CDR2 from the germline V gene are LGHNA and YSLEER. The V segment lost 0 bases and the J segment 2 bases; nucleotides outside the gene matches: 3. The CDR3 has 16 residues. In DNA form, the CDR3 reads TGCGCCAGCAGCCAAGATCCTAGCGGGAACACAGATACGCAGTATTTT. Translated, it gives CASSQDPSGNTDTQYF.

This clonotype was observed many times. The rearrangement uses TRBV3-1 and TRBJ1-2, with a possible D match to TRBD1 (5 bases). CDR1 LGHDT and CDR2 YNNKEL come from the germline V gene (reference sequence). Trimming left V 2 bases short and J 3 bases short, with 19 bases between. This CDR3 contains 17 residues. The CDR3 DNA is TGTGCCAGCAGCCAATTTGGGGACGGGGGTATAGACTATGGCTACACCTTC. Its translation is CASSQFGDGGIDYGYTF.

This clonotype was seen ten or more times. The chain combines TRBV5-1 with TRBJ1-4; possibly TRBD1 for D (6 bases). Germline V gene data show CDR1 as SGHRS and CDR2 as YFSETQ. The CDR3 has 15 amino acids. With 4 bases removed from V and 8 bases from J, the gap between germline ends came to 18 bases. The CDR3 nucleotides are TGCGCCAGCAGCGCTGTGAGGGGGTTCGGGGAAAAACTGTTTTTT. It codes for CASSAVRGFGEKLFF.

The V gene is TRBV10-3, the J gene TRBJ2-7, with D uncertain. The CDR3 totals 10 residues. V was clipped by 3 bases and J by 7 bases, with 4 bases between them. Per germline, CDR1 ENHRY and CDR2 SYGVKD. This CDR3 reads CAISDGEQYF. The CDR3 DNA is TGTGCCATCAGTGACGGAGAGCAGTACTTC.

The table lists this clonotype with many counts. The gene calls are TRBV3-1 and TRBJ1-2, with 7 bases fitting TRBD1. Looked up from germline, CDR1 is LGHDT and CDR2 is YNNKEL (reference sequence). After removal of 7 bases from V and 4 bases from J, the junction contained 12 bases not matched to a gene. This CDR3 comprises 15 residues. The CDR3 nucleotides read TGTGCCAGCACCCCCACCCTACAGGGGACCTATGGCTACACCTTC. Residues: CASTPTLQGTYGYTF.

This clonotype turned up a few times. The V call is TRBV12-3 or TRBV12-4, the J call TRBJ2-3, with 9 bases identical to TRBD2. The CDR3 loop spans 15 amino acids. V trimming: 3 bases; J trimming: 4 bases; junction bases outside the gene matches: 5. The CDR3 DNA reads TGTGCCAGCAGTTTTTCTAGCGGGGTCTCAGATACGCAGTATTTT. Amino acid sequence: CASSFSSGVSDTQYF.

This clonotype came up a few times. The chain uses TRBV28 and TRBJ2-6, with D possibly being TRBD1 or TRBD2 (5 bases each). Trimming took off 6 bases at V and 2 bases at J, with 11 bases between the two ends. The germline V gene has CDR1 MDHEN and CDR2 SYDVKM. CDR3 length: 15 amino acids. The CDR3 DNA sequence: TGTGCCAGCAGCCCCGGGGCCGCTGGGGCCAACGTCCTGACTTTC. It translates to CASSPGAAGANVLTF.